The clone carrying this T cell receptor beta chain was found a few times. Antigen: not known. These data come from a study of CD8 T cells in ankylosing spondylitis. TCRdb re-analysed the 5' RACE reads in MiXCR, keeping a single row per CDR3 protein. The sample lists 200,000 to 250,000 distinct CDR3 sequences; approximately 20% were seen once. Notes on the study in general: Typical of ankylosing spondylitis blood, it appeared, was a TCR beta motif of roughly eight highly homologous variants. Significantly higher representation of disease-linked clones was reported for matched ankylosing spondylitis synovial fluid.

Germline V CDR1 and CDR2: SGHRS, YFSETQ. The CDR3 covers 18 residues. Trimming took 1 base from V and 4 from J; bases not matched to a gene: 9. Source material: blood, either unsorted or a sorted T cell fraction (not recorded which). The V and J genes are TRBV5-1 and TRBJ2-1, with 12 bases identical to TRBD2. The receptor was isolated from a male donor with ankylosing spondylitis. The CDR3 protein is CASSLRLAGGPGYNEQFF. CDR3 DNA sequence: TGCGCCAGCAGCTTGAGGCTAGCGGGAGGGCCTGGATACAATGAGCAGTTCTTC.